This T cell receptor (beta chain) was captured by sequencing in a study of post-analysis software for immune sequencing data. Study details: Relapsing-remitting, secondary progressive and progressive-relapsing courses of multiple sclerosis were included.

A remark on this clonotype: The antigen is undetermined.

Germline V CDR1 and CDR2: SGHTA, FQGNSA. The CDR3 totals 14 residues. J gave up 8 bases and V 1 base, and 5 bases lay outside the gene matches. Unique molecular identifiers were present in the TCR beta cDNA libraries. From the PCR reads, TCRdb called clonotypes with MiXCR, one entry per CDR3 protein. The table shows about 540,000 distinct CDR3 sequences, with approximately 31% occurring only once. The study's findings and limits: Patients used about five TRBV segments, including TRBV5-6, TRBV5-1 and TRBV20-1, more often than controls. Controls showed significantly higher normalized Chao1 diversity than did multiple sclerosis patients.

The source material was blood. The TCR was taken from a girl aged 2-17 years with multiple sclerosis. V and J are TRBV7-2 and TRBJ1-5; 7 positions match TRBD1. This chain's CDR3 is CASSLEGAGEPQHF. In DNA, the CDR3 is TGTGCCAGCAGCTTAGAGGGGGCCGGGGAGCCCCAGCATTTT.